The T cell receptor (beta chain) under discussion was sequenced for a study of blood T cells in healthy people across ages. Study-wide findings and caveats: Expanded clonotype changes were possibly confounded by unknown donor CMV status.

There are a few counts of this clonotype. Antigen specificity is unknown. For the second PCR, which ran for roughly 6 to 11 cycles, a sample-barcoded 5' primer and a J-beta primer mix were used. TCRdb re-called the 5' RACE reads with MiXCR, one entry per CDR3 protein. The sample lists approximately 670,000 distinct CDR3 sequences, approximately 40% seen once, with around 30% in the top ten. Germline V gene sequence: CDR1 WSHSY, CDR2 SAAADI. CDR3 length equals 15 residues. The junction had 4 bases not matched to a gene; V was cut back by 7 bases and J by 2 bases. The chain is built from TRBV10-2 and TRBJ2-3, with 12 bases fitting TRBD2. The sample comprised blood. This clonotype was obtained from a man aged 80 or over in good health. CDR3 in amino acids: CASTRTSGTTDTQYF. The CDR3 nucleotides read TGCGCCAGCACCCGGACTAGCGGGACCACAGATACGCAGTATTTT.